These T cell receptor beta chains were read from a single sample in a study of cytomegalovirus exposure and HLA in healthy donors. TCRdb's table, derived via immunoSEQ multiplex PCR, lists solely in-frame clones and lacks some. Here the sample spans roughly 110,000 clones, roughly 73% being singletons. The sequencing sample was made of PBMCs. All receptors come from a man aged 35-49 years in good health and CMV-seronegative. Each CDR3 is given with its conserved first and last residue. The order of the fields is J gene, D gene, clone size, V gene, CDR3 protein, CDR3 DNA. The D gene is left open where the match is weak. Clone size is not always given. Where it is, it says once, few, many or a class for expanded clones.

j_call: TRBJ2-5; d_call: .; clone_size: .; v_call: TRBV5-6; cdr3_aa: CASRGTGETQYF; cdr3_nt: TGTGCCAGCAGAGGGACTGGAGAGACCCAGTACTTC
j_call: TRBJ2-7; d_call: .; clone_size: .; v_call: TRBV18; cdr3_aa: CASSPAVDTYEQYF; cdr3_nt: TGTGCCAGCTCACCGGCGGTGGATACCTACGAGCAGTACTTC
j_call: TRBJ2-3; d_call: .; clone_size: few; v_call: TRBV5-6; cdr3_aa: CASSLASAYTQYF; cdr3_nt: TGTGCCAGCAGCTTGGCCAGCGCCTATACGCAGTATTTT
j_call: TRBJ2-3; d_call: TRBD2; clone_size: .; v_call: TRBV19; cdr3_aa: CASSIDGPTSYSTDTQYF; cdr3_nt: TGTGCCAGTAGTATAGATGGCCCGACTAGCTATAGCACAGATACGCAGTATTTT
j_call: TRBJ1-5; d_call: TRBD1; clone_size: .; v_call: TRBV19; cdr3_aa: CASSPLTGSNQPQHF; cdr3_nt: TGTGCCAGTAGTCCTTTGACAGGGAGCAATCAGCCCCAGCATTTT
j_call: TRBJ1-1; d_call: .; clone_size: .; v_call: TRBV9; cdr3_aa: CASSVGAQGEAFF; cdr3_nt: TGTGCCAGCAGCGTAGGGGCCCAAGGTGAAGCTTTCTTT
j_call: TRBJ2-7; d_call: TRBD1; clone_size: .; v_call: TRBV19; cdr3_aa: CASSTQQGTGEQYF; cdr3_nt: TGTGCCAGTAGTACTCAACAGGGGACGGGGGAGCAGTACTTC
j_call: TRBJ1-1; d_call: .; clone_size: .; v_call: TRBV6-1; cdr3_aa: CASSEGGETEAFF; cdr3_nt: TGTGCCAGCAGTGAAGGGGGGGAGACTGAAGCTTTCTTT
j_call: TRBJ2-5; d_call: .; clone_size: .; v_call: TRBV19; cdr3_aa: CASSIGGATQETQYF; cdr3_nt: TGTGCCAGTAGTATAGGGGGCGCGACGCAAGAGACCCAGTACTTC
j_call: TRBJ2-7; d_call: .; clone_size: once; v_call: TRBV10-3; cdr3_aa: CAISPRQDYEQYF; cdr3_nt: TGTGCCATCAGTCCCCGACAGGATTACGAGCAGTACTTC
j_call: TRBJ2-3; d_call: TRBD2; clone_size: few; v_call: TRBV6-4; cdr3_aa: CASSENSGGAADTQYF; cdr3_nt: TGTGCCAGCAGTGAGAATAGCGGGGGGGCCGCAGATACGCAGTATTTT
j_call: TRBJ1-2; d_call: TRBD1; clone_size: .; v_call: TRBV6-5; cdr3_aa: CASSSPRGLDYGYTF; cdr3_nt: TGTGCCAGCAGTTCGCCAAGGGGGCTCGACTATGGCTACACCTTC
j_call: TRBJ2-5; d_call: TRBD1; clone_size: .; v_call: TRBV6-1; cdr3_aa: CASSTGGRETQYF; cdr3_nt: TGTGCCAGCAGTACAGGGGGCCGAGAGACCCAGTACTTC
j_call: TRBJ1-1; d_call: .; clone_size: .; v_call: TRBV14; cdr3_aa: CASSRVPRGTEAFF; cdr3_nt: TGTGCCAGCAGCCGGGTCCCTCGGGGCACTGAAGCTTTCTTT
j_call: TRBJ2-3; d_call: TRBD2; clone_size: .; v_call: TRBV6-1; cdr3_aa: CASGQRGGGTDTQYF; cdr3_nt: TGTGCCAGCGGTCAGCGGGGGGGTGGCACAGATACGCAGTATTTT
j_call: TRBJ1-2; d_call: .; clone_size: .; v_call: TRBV27; cdr3_aa: CASSLSSRKGYTF; cdr3_nt: TGTGCCAGCAGTTTAAGTAGCAGAAAAGGCTACACCTTC
j_call: TRBJ1-4; d_call: TRBD1; clone_size: .; v_call: TRBV9; cdr3_aa: CASSPRGQGAEEKLFF; cdr3_nt: TGTGCCAGCAGCCCTAGAGGACAGGGGGCGGAAGAAAAACTGTTTTTT
j_call: TRBJ2-4; d_call: .; clone_size: .; v_call: TRBV6-5; cdr3_aa: CASSYSTGEENIQYF; cdr3_nt: TGTGCCAGCAGTTACTCGACGGGAGAGGAAAACATTCAGTACTTC
j_call: TRBJ1-4; d_call: .; clone_size: .; v_call: TRBV5-5; cdr3_aa: CASSLATGWTTNEKLFF; cdr3_nt: TGTGCCAGCAGCTTGGCGACAGGCTGGACGACTAATGAAAAACTGTTTTTT
j_call: TRBJ1-3; d_call: .; clone_size: .; v_call: TRBV6-5; cdr3_aa: CASSYSRTGGNTIYF; cdr3_nt: TGTGCCAGCAGTTACTCCCGCACAGGGGGAAACACCATATATTTT
j_call: TRBJ2-1; d_call: TRBD1; clone_size: .; v_call: TRBV6-6; cdr3_aa: CATMSRDRRNNEQFF; cdr3_nt: TGTGCCACCATGAGCCGGGACAGAAGAAACAATGAGCAGTTCTTC
j_call: TRBJ2-7; d_call: TRBD1; clone_size: .; v_call: TRBV6-1; cdr3_aa: CASSEAGDRGKYEQYF; cdr3_nt: TGTGCCAGCAGTGAAGCTGGGGACAGGGGGAAGTACGAGCAGTACTTC
j_call: TRBJ1-5; d_call: .; clone_size: .; v_call: TRBV6-5; cdr3_aa: CASSYTGNQPQHF; cdr3_nt: TGTGCCAGCAGTTATACAGGCAATCAGCCCCAGCATTTT
j_call: TRBJ2-2; d_call: TRBD2; clone_size: .; v_call: TRBV7-9; cdr3_aa: CASSRSGGLNTGELFF; cdr3_nt: TGTGCCAGCAGCCGGAGCGGGGGCCTTAACACCGGGGAGCTGTTTTTT
j_call: TRBJ2-1; d_call: TRBD1; clone_size: .; v_call: TRBV6-1; cdr3_aa: CASSRTGDGGEQFF; cdr3_nt: TGTGCCAGCAGTCGGACAGGGGATGGGGGTGAGCAGTTCTTC
j_call: TRBJ2-7; d_call: .; clone_size: .; v_call: TRBV7-2; cdr3_aa: CASSSSGVYEQYF; cdr3_nt: TGTGCCAGCAGCTCAAGCGGTGTTTACGAGCAGTACTTC
j_call: TRBJ1-2; d_call: .; clone_size: .; v_call: TRBV7-2; cdr3_aa: CASSLRQDSPYGYTF; cdr3_nt: TGTGCCAGCAGCTTACGACAGGACAGTCCCTATGGCTACACCTTC
j_call: TRBJ1-2; d_call: TRBD1; clone_size: .; v_call: TRBV7-9; cdr3_aa: CASSLPSQGQGAGYTF; cdr3_nt: TGTGCCAGCAGCTTACCTTCTCAGGGACAGGGGGCTGGCTACACCTTC
j_call: TRBJ1-4; d_call: TRBD1; clone_size: .; v_call: TRBV5-1; cdr3_aa: CASSVDRGLASNEKLFF; cdr3_nt: TGCGCCAGCAGCGTGGACAGGGGCCTTGCTTCTAATGAAAAACTGTTTTTT
j_call: TRBJ2-3; d_call: .; clone_size: .; v_call: TRBV18; cdr3_aa: CASSPTQGNTDTQYF; cdr3_nt: TGTGCCAGCTCACCTACACAGGGAAACACAGATACGCAGTATTTT
j_call: TRBJ1-5; d_call: .; clone_size: few; v_call: TRBV4-1; cdr3_aa: CASSQTDTISNQPQHF; cdr3_nt: TGCGCCAGCAGCCAAACCGACACAATTAGCAATCAGCCCCAGCATTTT
j_call: TRBJ2-3; d_call: TRBD2; clone_size: .; v_call: TRBV6-4; cdr3_aa: CASSVELAGGLSTDTQYF; cdr3_nt: TGTGCCAGCAGTGTGGAACTAGCGGGGGGGCTGAGCACAGATACGCAGTATTTT